One T cell receptor beta chain is described in this entry. The data were obtained in a study of blood T cell repertoires in COVID-19. Study-level information: The United States, Italy and Spain provided the acute and convalescent COVID-19 samples. PBMCs, B-cell-depleted T cells, or T cells provided the cDNA or gDNA that made up the material.

As handled by the study authors: For nucleated cells, counts were estimated from reference gene primer amplification. The table came from immunoSEQ multiplex PCR; TCRdb's copy has only in-frame clones and leaves some out. The V and J calls and the clone size are those of that table, but D and trimming were determined from the DNA. The repertoire includes thousands of clones, about 90% of them detected once, and 9.9% sits in the top ten. The ends lost 8 bases at V and 4 bases at J; junction bases unmatched: 11. Germline CDR1 and CDR2: MDHEN and SYDVKM. The length of the CDR3 is 16 residues. This TCR was sampled from a human donor in a cohort sampled during active COVID-19. The chain recombines TRBV28 with TRBJ2-3, with 11 bases identical to TRBD2. The source material was peripheral blood. The CDR3 here is CASGRPGLADADTQYF. The DNA of the CDR3 is TGTGCCAGCGGTCGACCGGGACTAGCGGACGCAGATACGCAGTATTTT.